This T cell receptor (beta chain) was sequenced during a study of technical replicates of blood from a handful of donors. J lost 2 bases, V lost 3 bases, and 4 bases had no gene match. This CDR3 region has 16 residues. CDR1 LNHDA and CDR2 SQIVND come from the germline V gene (reference sequence). TCRdb's copy holds only in-frame clones and misses some; the assay was immunoSEQ multiplex PCR. The sample holds more than 90,000 clones, about 95% seen once. This clone was found once. The V and J genes are TRBV19 and TRBJ2-6; TRBD1 matches at 7 bases. Sequences were obtained from T cells isolated from PBMCs. The TCR comes from a human donor in good health. CDR3 nucleotide sequence: TGTGCCAGTAGTATCGGGACAGAGACTGGGGCCAACGTCCTGACTTTC. Amino acid sequence: CASSIGTETGANVLTF.